Listed below are T cell receptor beta chains from one sample, sequenced in a study of T cell responses to AZD1222 COVID-19 vaccine. Repertoires were generated with immunoSEQ multiplex PCR, while TCRdb's copy carries only in-frame clones and drops some. This table holds 120,000 to 150,000 clones, more than 75% found once. The specimen was peripheral blood, collected on day 0 of MenACWY control vaccination. These receptors were obtained from an adult in good health. The conserved cysteine and the conserved F or W are not part of the CDR3 here.

TRBJ1-1 | TRBV27 | ASSLWGRGTEAF
TRBJ1-3 | TRBV5-6 | ASSFRQSSGNTIY
TRBJ2-7 | TRBV5-6 | ASSPWILPTSNYEQY
TRBJ2-6 | TRBV5-4 | ASSLGAVRSGANVLT
TRBJ1-1 | TRBV18 | ASYVSFSGRIEAF
TRBJ1-2 | TRBV5-4 | ASSPTPGINYGYT
TRBJ1-2 | TRBV30 | AWSGGTGDYGYT
TRBJ2-7 | TRBV6-5 | ASTPDRGTYEQY
TRBJ2-7 | TRBV10-3 | AISESRRQGVDEQY
TRBJ1-5 | TRBV2 | ASRDDRASNQPQH
TRBJ2-4 | TRBV2 | ASFRERQGPAKNIQY
TRBJ1-5 | TRBV5-1 | ASSFDRDQPQH
TRBJ2-1 | TRBV7-9 | ASSPTGTLYNEQF
- | TRBV5-1 | ASSLDRSSYEQY
TRBJ2-2 | TRBV18 | ASSRSTGLRYTGELF
TRBJ1-4 | TRBV3-1/TRBV3-2 | ASSARRGEKLF